These 16 T cell receptor beta chains originate from one sample sequenced in a study of blood T cell repertoires in COVID-19. Some clones are missing from TCRdb's copy, which holds only in-frame ones; the method was immunoSEQ multiplex PCR. The repertoire holds tens of thousands of clones, with about 74% as singletons. Sequenced material: peripheral blood. The receptors stem from a man in his 70s with COVID-19, enrolled during active disease.

The chain joins TRBV29-1 to TRBJ2-1; 7 nucleotides agree with TRBD2. The CDR3 length is 12 residues. The J segment lost 6 bases and the V segment lost 7 bases, leaving 6 bases of the junction unmatched. Germline lookup yields CDR1 SQVTM and CDR2 ANQGSEA. In DNA, the CDR3 is TGCAGCGGCAGACTAGCTAGCAATGAGCAGTTCTTC. Translated, it gives CSGRLASNEQFF.

The chain recombines TRBV5-8 with TRBJ2-5; possible D gene TRBD2, 7 bases. The V gene's germline CDR1 is SGHTS and CDR2 YDEGEE. V was shortened by 4 bases and J by 5 bases, with 15 bases between the two germline ends. The CDR3 runs to 14 residues. CDR3 bases: TGTGCCAGCAGCCGAATGGCGGGGGCCGAGACCCAGTACTTC. Translation: CASSRMAGAETQYF.

Remarks on this clone: The same CDR3 also results from other DNA sequences found in this sample. This chain links TRBV6-2 or TRBV6-3 with TRBJ1-5, with D unresolved. The CDR3 loop spans 12 amino acids. Germline CDR1 and CDR2: MNHEY and SVGEGT. The V end was cut by 3 bases, the J end by 4 bases, with 4 bases between. CDR3 sequence reads: CASSYQNQPQHF. CDR3 nucleotides: TGTGCCAGCAGTTATCAGAATCAGCCCCAGCATTTT.

The V call is TRBV5-1, the J call TRBJ2-2; 7 bases map to TRBD1. Germline CDR1 is SGHRS and CDR2 is YFSETQ. V shed 4 bases and J 4 bases; nucleotides not matched to a gene: 4. This CDR3 is 14 amino acids long. The CDR3 loop reads CASSPGQPTGELFF. CDR3 DNA sequence: TGCGCCAGCAGCCCGGGACAGCCCACCGGGGAGCTGTTTTTT.

This clone has a handful of counts. J is TRBJ1-5 and V is TRBV30; perhaps TRBD1 as D (5 bases). CDR3 length equals 14 residues. Per germline, CDR1 GTSNPN and CDR2 SVGIG (reference sequence). V lost 1 base and J lost 6, with 13 bases in between. CDR3 DNA: TGTGCCTGGAGTGCTGGCAGGGAAGGTCAGCCCCAGCATTTT. Its translation: CAWSAGREGQPQHF.

J is TRBJ2-7 and V is TRBV18; TRBD2 matches 8 bases. The CDR3 extends over 15 amino acids. Germline trimming cut 4 bases from V and 0 bases from J; bases unmatched to any gene: 5. Germline assignment: CDR1 KGHSH and CDR2 LQKENI. In nucleotides, the CDR3 is TGTGCCAGCTCACATACTAGCGGCTACTCCTACGAGCAGTACTTC. Encoded protein: CASSHTSGYSYEQYF.

This rearrangement joins TRBV2 to TRBJ2-1; 11 bases line up with TRBD2. CDR1 and CDR2 from the germline V gene are SNHLY and FYNNEI. This CDR3 comprises 14 residues. V was pared by 2 bases and J by 9 bases, with 3 bases of the junction left unmatched. CDR3 nucleotide sequence: TGTGCCAGCAGTGAAACTAGCGGGAGAGGTGAGCAGTTCTTC. As protein: CASSETSGRGEQFF.

Concerning this clone itself: This sample also contains other DNA sequences that code for the same CDR3. CDR3 coding DNA: TGCGCCAGCAGCCCAAGCGGGAGCTCCTACAATGAGCAGTTCTTC. Amino acid sequence: CASSPSGSSYNEQFF. The chain uses TRBV5-1 and TRBJ2-1; 8 bases agree with TRBD2. Germline V gene sequence: CDR1 SGHRS, CDR2 YFSETQ. This CDR3 region has 15 residues. Germline trimming cut 4 bases from V and 0 bases from J; bases unmatched to any gene: 3. Together with reference TRBV5-1 and TRBJ2-1, the CDR3 gives the full variable domain: KAGVTQTPRYLIKTRGQQVTLSCSPISGHRSVSWYQQTPGQGLQFLFEYFSETQRNKGNFPGRFSGRQFSNSRSEMNVSTLELGDSALYLCASSPSGSSYNEQFFGPGTRLTVL.

The CDR3 loop is CASSLWSARAGGEKLFF. DNA for the CDR3: TGTGCCAGCAGTTTATGGTCAGCGAGGGCCGGGGGGGAAAAACTGTTTTTT. V and J are TRBV27 and TRBJ1-4, with D tentatively TRBD1 (5 bases). This CDR3 has 17 amino acids. Trimming stripped 1 base from V and 8 bases from J, with 20 bases between. Germline CDR1 is MNHEY and CDR2 is SMNVEV (reference sequence).

The chain is built from TRBV27 and TRBJ2-6; D possibly corresponds to TRBD1 (5 bases). The CDR3 consists of 16 residues. Looked up from germline, CDR1 is MNHEY and CDR2 is SMNVEV (reference sequence). The V end lost 5 bases, the J end lost 0 bases, and 11 bases lay between the germline ends. CDR3 residues: CASSAVGVSGANVLTF. CDR3 sequence (DNA): TGTGCCAGCAGTGCCGTAGGGGTCTCTGGGGCCAACGTCCTGACTTTC.

The V call is TRBV7-2, the J call TRBJ1-5; D possibly corresponds to TRBD1 (6 bases). Germline V gene data show CDR1 as SGHTA and CDR2 as FQGNSA. The CDR3 runs 15 residues. V lost 2 bases and J lost 7, with 15 bases in between. The CDR3 DNA is TGTGCCAGCAGCTTAACGGTCAGGGGTGGGCAGCCCCAGCATTTT. Translated: CASSLTVRGGQPQHF. Drawing the rest from reference TRBV7-2 and TRBJ1-5, the complete variable domain is GAGVSQSPSNKVTEKGKDVELRCDPISGHTALYWYRQSLGQGLEFLIYFQGNSAPDKSGLPSDRFSAERTGGSVSTLTIQRTQQEDSAVYLCASSLTVRGGQPQHFGDGTRLSIL.

The chain uses TRBV27 and TRBJ2-7; 7 bases line up with TRBD1. Germline CDR1 reads MNHEY; CDR2 reads SMNVEV (reference sequence). After removal of 2 bases from V and 2 bases from J, the junction contained 6 bases not matched to a gene. The CDR3 runs to 15 residues. In DNA, the CDR3 is TGTGCCAGCAGTTTAAGGGGACAGCCGCCCTACGAGCAGTACTTC. The encoded protein is CASSLRGQPPYEQYF.

The rearrangement links TRBV28 to TRBJ2-2, with TRBD2 matching 13 bases. The CDR3 covers 18 residues. Germline V gives CDR1 MDHEN, CDR2 SYDVKM. The junction had 6 bases not matched to a gene; V was cut back by 1 base and J by 4 bases. Here the CDR3 reads CASSLSRTSGSVTGELFF. In DNA, the CDR3 is TGTGCCAGCAGTTTATCTCGGACTAGCGGGAGTGTCACCGGGGAGCTGTTTTTT.

CDR3 sequence: CASSLQGRPFYGYTF. CDR3 nucleotide sequence: TGTGCCAGCAGTTTACAGGGCAGACCTTTCTATGGCTACACCTTC. The chain recombines TRBV27 with TRBJ1-2; tentatively, D is TRBD1 (5 bases). Trimming removed 2 bases from V and 4 bases from J, with 14 bases in between. The CDR3 is 15 amino acids. Germline values: CDR1 MNHEY, CDR2 SMNVEV (reference sequence).

This sequence joins TRBV12-5 and TRBJ2-7, with a tentative D call TRBD1 (6 bases). The germline gives CDR1 LGHNT, CDR2 FRNRAP. The CDR3 is 16 residues long. The V and J ends lost 2 bases and 5 bases respectively, with 19 bases between them. CDR3 sequence (DNA): TGTGCTAGTGGTTTGCCAACACAGGGAAAGGTCCACGAGCAGTACTTC. Translation: CASGLPTQGKVHEQYF.

This clone was observed a few times. V usage is TRBV28 and J usage is TRBJ2-7; D is unclear. Germline CDR1 and CDR2: MDHEN and SYDVKM. CDR3 size: 15 residues. Trimming took 2 bases from V and 0 from J, leaving 11 bases between them. CDR3 amino acids: CASSLAVMASYEQYF. The CDR3, as DNA: TGTGCCAGCAGTTTAGCGGTGATGGCCTCCTACGAGCAGTACTTC.